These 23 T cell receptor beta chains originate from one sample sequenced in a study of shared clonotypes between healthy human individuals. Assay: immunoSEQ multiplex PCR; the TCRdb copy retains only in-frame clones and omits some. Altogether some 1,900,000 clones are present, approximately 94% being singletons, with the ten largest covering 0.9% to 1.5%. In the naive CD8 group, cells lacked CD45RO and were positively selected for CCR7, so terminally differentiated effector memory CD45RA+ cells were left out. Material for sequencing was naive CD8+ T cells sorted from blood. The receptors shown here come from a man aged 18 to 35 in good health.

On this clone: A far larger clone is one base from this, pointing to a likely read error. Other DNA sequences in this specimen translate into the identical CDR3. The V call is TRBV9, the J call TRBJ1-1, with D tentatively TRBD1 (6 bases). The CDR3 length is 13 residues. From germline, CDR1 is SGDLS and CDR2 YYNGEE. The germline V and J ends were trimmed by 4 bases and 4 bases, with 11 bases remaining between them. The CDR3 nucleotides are TGTGCCAGCAGCTTAGGGGGGGGCACTGAAGCTTTCTTT. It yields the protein CASSLGGGTEAFF.

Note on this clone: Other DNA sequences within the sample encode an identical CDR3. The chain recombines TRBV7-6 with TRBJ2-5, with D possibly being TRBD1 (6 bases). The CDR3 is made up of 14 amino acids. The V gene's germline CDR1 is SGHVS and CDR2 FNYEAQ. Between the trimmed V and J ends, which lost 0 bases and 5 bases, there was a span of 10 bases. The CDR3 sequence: CASSLAGGGETQYF. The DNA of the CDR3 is TGTGCCAGCAGCTTAGCTGGGGGCGGGGAGACCCAGTACTTC.

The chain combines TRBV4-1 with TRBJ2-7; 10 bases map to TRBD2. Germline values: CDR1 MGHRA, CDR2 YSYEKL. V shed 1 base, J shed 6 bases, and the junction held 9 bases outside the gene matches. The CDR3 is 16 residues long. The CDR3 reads CASSQASGRASREQYF. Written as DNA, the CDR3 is TGCGCCAGCAGCCAAGCAAGCGGGAGGGCCTCTCGCGAGCAGTACTTC.

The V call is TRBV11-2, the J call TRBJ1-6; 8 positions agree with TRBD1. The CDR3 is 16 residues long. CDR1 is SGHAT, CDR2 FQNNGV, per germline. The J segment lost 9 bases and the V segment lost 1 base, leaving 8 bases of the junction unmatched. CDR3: CASSLGPGTGSSPLHF. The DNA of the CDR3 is TGTGCCAGCAGCTTAGGCCCCGGGACAGGAAGTTCACCCCTCCACTTT. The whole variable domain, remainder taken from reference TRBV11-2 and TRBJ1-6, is EAGVAQSPRYKIIEKRQSVAFWCNPISGHATLYWYQQILGQGPKLLIQFQNNGVVDDSQLPKDRFSAERLKGVDSTLKIQPAKLEDSAVYLCASSLGPGTGSSPLHFGNGTRLTVT.

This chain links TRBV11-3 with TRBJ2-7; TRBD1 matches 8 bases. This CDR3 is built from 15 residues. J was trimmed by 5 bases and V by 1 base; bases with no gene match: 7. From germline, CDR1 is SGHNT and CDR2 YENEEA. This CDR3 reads CASSLGAGGFDEQYF. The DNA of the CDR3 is TGTGCCAGCAGCTTAGGAGCAGGGGGCTTTGACGAGCAGTACTTC.

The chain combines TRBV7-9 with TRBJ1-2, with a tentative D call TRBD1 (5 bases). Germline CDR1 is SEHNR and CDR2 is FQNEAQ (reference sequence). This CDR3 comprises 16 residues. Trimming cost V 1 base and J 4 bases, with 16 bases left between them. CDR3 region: CASSLGNSGTPYGYTF. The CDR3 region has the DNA TGTGCCAGCAGCTTAGGGAACTCCGGGACGCCCTATGGCTACACCTTC.

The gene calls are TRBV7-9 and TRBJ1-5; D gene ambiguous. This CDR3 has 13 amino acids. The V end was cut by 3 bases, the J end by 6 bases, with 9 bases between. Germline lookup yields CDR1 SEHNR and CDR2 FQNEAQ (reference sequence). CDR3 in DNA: TGTGCCAGCAGCTTCCCCCTTTTTCAGCCCCAGCATTTT. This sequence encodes CASSFPLFQPQHF.

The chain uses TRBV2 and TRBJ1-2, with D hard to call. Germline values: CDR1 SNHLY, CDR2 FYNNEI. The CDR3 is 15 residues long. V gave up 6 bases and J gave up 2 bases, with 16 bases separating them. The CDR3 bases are TGTGCCAGCAGCTACCCTCGCCAAGCCAACTATGGCTACACCTTC. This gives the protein CASSYPRQANYGYTF.

As DNA, the CDR3 is TGTGCCAGCAGCTTAGAAAAGCGGGGGTACGAGCAGTACTTC. Its protein is CASSLEKRGYEQYF. This chain joins TRBV7-2 and TRBJ2-7; 8 bases map to TRBD2. Germline loops: CDR1 SGHTA, CDR2 FQGNSA. CDR3 size: 14 residues. V gave up 1 base and J gave up 4 bases; unmatched junction bases: 3. Together with reference TRBV7-2 and TRBJ2-7, the CDR3 gives the full variable domain: GAGVSQSPSNKVTEKGKDVELRCDPISGHTALYWYRQSLGQGLEFLIYFQGNSAPDKSGLPSDRFSAERTGGSVSTLTIQRTQQEDSAVYLCASSLEKRGYEQYFGPGTRLTVT.

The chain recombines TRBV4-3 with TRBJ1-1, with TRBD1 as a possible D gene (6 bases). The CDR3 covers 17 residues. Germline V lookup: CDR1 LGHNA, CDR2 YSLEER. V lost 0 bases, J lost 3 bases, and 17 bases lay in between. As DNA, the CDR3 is TGCGCCAGCAGCCAAGATCTGGACAGAGGGATGGACACTGAAGCTTTCTTT. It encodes CASSQDLDRGMDTEAFF.

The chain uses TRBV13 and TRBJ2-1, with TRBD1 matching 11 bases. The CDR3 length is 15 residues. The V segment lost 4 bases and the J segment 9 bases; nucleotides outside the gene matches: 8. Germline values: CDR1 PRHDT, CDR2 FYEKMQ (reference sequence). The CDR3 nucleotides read TGTGCCAGCAGCTCTCCGGGACAGGGGGTTCGTGAGCAGTTCTTC. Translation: CASSSPGQGVREQFF.

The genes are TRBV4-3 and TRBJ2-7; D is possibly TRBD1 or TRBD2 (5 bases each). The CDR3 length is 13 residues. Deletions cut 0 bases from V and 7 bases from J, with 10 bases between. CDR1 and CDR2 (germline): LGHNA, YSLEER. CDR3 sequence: CASSQDPWGEQYF. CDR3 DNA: TGCGCCAGCAGCCAAGATCCCTGGGGGGAGCAGTACTTC.

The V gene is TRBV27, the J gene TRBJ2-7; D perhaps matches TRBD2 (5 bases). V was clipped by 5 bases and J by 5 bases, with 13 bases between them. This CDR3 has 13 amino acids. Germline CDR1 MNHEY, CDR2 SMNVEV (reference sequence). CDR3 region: CASSHRGADEQYF. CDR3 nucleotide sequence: TGTGCCAGCAGTCACCGGGGAGCCGACGAGCAGTACTTC.

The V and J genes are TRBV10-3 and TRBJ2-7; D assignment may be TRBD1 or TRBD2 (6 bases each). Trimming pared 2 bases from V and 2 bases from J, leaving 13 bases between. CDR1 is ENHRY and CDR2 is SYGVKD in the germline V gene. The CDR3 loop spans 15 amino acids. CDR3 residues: CAISEVGGSAYEQYF. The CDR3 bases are TGTGCCATCAGTGAGGTAGGGGGGTCCGCCTACGAGCAGTACTTC.

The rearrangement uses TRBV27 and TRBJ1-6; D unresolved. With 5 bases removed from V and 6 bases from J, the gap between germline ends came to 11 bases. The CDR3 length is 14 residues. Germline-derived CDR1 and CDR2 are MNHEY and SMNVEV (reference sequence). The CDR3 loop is CASSLGFTNSPLHF. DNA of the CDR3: TGTGCCAGCAGTCTCGGTTTTACTAATTCACCCCTCCACTTT.

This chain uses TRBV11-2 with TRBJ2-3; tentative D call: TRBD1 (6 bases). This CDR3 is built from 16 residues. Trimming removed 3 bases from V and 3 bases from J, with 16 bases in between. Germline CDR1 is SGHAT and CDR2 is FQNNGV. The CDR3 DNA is TGTGCCAGCAGCTTTGGGCTGGGGGCGTTAACAGATACGCAGTATTTT. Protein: CASSFGLGALTDTQYF.

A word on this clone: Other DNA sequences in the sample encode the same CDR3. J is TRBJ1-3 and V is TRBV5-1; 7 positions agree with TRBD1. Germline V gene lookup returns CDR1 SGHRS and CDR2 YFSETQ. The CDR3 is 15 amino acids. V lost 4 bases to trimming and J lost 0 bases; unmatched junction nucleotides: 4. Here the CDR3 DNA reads TGCGCCAGCAGCCTAGGGGACAGCTCTGGAAACACCATATATTTT. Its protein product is CASSLGDSSGNTIYF.

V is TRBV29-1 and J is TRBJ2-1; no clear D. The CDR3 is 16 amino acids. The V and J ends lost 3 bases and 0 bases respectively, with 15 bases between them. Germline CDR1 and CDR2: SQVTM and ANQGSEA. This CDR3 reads CSVEAPLGASYNEQFF. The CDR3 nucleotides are TGCAGCGTTGAGGCACCCCTGGGCGCCTCCTACAATGAGCAGTTCTTC.

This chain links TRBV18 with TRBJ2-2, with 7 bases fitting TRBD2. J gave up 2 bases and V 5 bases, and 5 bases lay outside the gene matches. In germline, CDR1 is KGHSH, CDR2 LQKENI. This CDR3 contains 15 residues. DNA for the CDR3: TGTGCCAGCTCAATGGGACTACAAAACACCGGGGAGCTGTTTTTT. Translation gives CASSMGLQNTGELFF.

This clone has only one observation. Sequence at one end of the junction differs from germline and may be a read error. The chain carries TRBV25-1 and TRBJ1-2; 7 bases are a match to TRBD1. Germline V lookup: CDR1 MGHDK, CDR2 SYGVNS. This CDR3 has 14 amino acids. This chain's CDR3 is CASGEYLDRVSYTF. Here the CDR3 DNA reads TGTGCCAGCGGTGAATACCTTGACAGGGTTTCGTATACCTTC.

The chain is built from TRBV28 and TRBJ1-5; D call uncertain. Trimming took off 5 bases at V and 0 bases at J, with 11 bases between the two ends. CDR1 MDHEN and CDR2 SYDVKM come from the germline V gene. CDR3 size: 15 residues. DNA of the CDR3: TGTGCCAGCAGTCCCGTTTACCGTAGCAATCAGCCCCAGCATTTT. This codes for CASSPVYRSNQPQHF.

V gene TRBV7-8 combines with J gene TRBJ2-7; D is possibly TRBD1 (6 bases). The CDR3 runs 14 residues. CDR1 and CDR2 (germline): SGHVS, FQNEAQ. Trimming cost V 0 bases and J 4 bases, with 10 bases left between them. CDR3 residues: CASSLAQGRYEQYF. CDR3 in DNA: TGTGCCAGCAGCTTAGCACAGGGCCGGTACGAGCAGTACTTC.

The CDR3 coding sequence is TGTGCCAGCAGCCCCCTTAGCGGGAGCGAAGAGGAAAAACTGTTTTTT. As protein: CASSPLSGSEEEKLFF. This sequence joins TRBV7-2 and TRBJ1-4; D not resolved. The V gene's germline CDR1 is SGHTA and CDR2 FQGNSA. The CDR3 is made up of 16 amino acids. The germline V and J ends were trimmed by 5 bases and 8 bases, with 21 bases remaining between them.